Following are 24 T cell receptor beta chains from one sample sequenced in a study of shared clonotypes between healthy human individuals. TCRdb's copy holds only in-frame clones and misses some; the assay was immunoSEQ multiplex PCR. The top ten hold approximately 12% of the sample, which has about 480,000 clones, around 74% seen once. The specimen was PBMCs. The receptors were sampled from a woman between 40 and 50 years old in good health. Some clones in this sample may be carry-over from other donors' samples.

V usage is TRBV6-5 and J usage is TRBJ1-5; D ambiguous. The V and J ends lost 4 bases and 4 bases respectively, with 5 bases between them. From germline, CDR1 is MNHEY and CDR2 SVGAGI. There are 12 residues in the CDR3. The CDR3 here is CASSSLNQPQHF. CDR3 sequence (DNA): TGTGCCAGCAGTTCCCTAAATCAGCCCCAGCATTTT.

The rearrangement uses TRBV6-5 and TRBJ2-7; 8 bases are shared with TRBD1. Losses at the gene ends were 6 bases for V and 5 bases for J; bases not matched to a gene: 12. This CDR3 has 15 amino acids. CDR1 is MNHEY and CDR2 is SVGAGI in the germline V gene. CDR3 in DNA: TGTGCCAGCAGCCACCCGGGACAGGTTGACCACGAGCAGTACTTC. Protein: CASSHPGQVDHEQYF.

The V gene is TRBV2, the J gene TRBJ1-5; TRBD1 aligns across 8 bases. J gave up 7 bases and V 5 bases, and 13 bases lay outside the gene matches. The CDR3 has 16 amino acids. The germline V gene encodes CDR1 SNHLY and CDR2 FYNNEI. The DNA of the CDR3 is TGTGCCAGCAGTCCTAAGCCGGGACAGGTGAGGCAGCCCCAGCATTTT. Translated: CASSPKPGQVRQPQHF.

This CDR3 reads CASTSGQTYEQYF. The CDR3 nucleotides are TGTGCCAGCACCTCCGGGCAGACCTACGAGCAGTACTTC. V usage is TRBV28 and J usage is TRBJ2-7; D unclear. The CDR3 contains 13 residues. The V and J ends lost 7 bases and 2 bases respectively, with 12 bases between them. Germline CDR1 and CDR2: MDHEN and SYDVKM.

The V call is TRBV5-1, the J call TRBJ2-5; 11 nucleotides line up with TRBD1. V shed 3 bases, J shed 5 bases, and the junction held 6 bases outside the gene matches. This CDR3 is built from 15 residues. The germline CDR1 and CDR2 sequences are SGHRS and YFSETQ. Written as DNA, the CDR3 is TGCGCCAGCAGCTCCCGGGACAGGGGGACGGAGACCCAGTACTTC. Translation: CASSSRDRGTETQYF.

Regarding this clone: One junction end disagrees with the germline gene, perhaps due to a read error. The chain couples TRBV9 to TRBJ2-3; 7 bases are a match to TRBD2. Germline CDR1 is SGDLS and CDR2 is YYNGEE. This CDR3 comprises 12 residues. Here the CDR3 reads CASSVDGTGTIF. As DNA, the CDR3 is TGTGCCAGCAGCGTAGATGGAACCGGGACTATCTTT.

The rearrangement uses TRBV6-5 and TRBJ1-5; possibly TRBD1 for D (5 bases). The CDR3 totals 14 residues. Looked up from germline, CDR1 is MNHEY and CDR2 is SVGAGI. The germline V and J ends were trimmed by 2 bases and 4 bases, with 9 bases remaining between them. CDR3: CASSYEGLNQPQHF. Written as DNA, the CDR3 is TGTGCCAGCAGTTACGAGGGGTTGAATCAGCCCCAGCATTTT.

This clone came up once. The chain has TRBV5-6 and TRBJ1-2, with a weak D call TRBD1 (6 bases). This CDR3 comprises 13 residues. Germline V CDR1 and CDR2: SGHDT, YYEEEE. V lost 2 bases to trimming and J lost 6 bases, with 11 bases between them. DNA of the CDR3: TGTGCCAGCAGCTTACAGGGCTTGGATGGCTACACCTTC. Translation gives CASSLQGLDGYTF. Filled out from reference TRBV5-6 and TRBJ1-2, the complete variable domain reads DAGVTQSPTHLIKTRGQQVTLRCSPKSGHDTVSWYQQALGQGPQFIFQYYEEEERQRGNFPDRFSGHQFPNYSSELNVNALLLGDSALYLCASSLQGLDGYTFGSGTRLTVV.

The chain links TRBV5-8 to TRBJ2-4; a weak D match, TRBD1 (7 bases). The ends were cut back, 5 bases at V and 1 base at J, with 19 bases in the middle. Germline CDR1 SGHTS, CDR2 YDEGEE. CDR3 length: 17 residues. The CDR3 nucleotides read TGTGCCAGCAGTCTCCCAGGGGGGCGAGTGGCCAAAAACATTCAGTACTTC. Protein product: CASSLPGGRVAKNIQYF.

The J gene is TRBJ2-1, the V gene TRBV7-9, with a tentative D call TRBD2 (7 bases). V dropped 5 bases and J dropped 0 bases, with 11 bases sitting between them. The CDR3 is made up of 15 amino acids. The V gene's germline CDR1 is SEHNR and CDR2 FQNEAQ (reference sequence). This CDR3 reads CASSTAGASYNEQFF. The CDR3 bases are TGTGCCAGCAGCACTGCGGGGGCCTCCTACAATGAGCAGTTCTTC.

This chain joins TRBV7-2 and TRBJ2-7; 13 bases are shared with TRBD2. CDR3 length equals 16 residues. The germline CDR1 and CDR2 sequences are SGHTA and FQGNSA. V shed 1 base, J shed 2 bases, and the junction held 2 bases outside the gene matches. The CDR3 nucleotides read TGTGCCAGCAGCTTAGGGACTAGCGGGAGACCCTACGAGCAGTACTTC. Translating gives CASSLGTSGRPYEQYF.

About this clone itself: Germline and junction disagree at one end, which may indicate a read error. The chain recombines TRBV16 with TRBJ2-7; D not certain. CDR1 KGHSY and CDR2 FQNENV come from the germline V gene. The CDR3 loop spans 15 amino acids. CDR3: CASSQSTGSSHEQYF. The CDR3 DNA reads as TGTGCCAGCAGCCAATCAACCGGGTCCTCCCACGAGCAGTACTTC.

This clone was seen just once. CDR3 sequence reads: CASSAWGSNTGELFF. The CDR3 DNA reads as TGTGCCAGTAGCGCGTGGGGGAGTAACACCGGGGAGCTGTTTTTT. V usage is TRBV19 and J usage is TRBJ2-2; tentatively, D is TRBD1 or TRBD2 (5 bases each). The CDR3 runs to 15 residues. The ends were cut back, 6 bases at V and 2 bases at J, with 13 bases in the middle. Germline V gene data show CDR1 as LNHDA and CDR2 as SQIVND (reference sequence).

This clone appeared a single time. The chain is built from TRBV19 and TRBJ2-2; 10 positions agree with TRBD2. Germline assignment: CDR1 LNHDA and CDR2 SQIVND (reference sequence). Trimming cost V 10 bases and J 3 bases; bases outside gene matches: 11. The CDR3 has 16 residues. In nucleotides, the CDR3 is TGTGCCACCACACAAAGCGGGAGGGCCGACACCGGGGAGCTGTTTTTT. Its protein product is CATTQSGRADTGELFF.

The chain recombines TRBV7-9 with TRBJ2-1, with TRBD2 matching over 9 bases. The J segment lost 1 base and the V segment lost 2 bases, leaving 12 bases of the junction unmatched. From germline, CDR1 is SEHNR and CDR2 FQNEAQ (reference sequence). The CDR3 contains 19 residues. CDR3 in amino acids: CASSLPMGLAGRSYNEQFF. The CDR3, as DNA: TGTGCCAGCAGCTTACCGATGGGGCTAGCGGGAAGATCCTACAATGAGCAGTTCTTC.

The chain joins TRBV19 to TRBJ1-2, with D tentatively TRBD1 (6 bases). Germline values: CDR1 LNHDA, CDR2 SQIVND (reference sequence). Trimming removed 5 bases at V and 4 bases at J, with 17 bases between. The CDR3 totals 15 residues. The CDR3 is CASSVASGVSYGYTF. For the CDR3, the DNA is TGTGCCAGTAGTGTCGCTTCAGGGGTGAGCTATGGCTACACCTTC.

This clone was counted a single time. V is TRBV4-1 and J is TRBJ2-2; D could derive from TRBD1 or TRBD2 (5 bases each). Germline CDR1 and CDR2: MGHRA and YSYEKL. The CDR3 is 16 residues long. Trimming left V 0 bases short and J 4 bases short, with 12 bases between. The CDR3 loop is CASSQDLWGSTGELFF. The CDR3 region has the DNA TGCGCCAGCAGCCAAGATCTTTGGGGGTCCACCGGGGAGCTGTTTTTT.

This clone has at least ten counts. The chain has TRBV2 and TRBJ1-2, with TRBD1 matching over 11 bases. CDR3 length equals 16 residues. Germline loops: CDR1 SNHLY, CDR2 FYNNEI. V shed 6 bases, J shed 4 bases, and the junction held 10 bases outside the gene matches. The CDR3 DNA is TGTGCCAGCAGAGGCGGGACAGGGGGAGAGGGCTATGGCTACACCTTC. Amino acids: CASRGGTGGEGYGYTF.

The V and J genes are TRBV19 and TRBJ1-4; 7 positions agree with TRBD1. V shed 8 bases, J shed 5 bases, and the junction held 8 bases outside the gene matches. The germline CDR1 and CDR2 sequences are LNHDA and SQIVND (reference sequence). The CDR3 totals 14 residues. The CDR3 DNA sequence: TGTGCCAGTGCAAGGGACAGACTCAATGAAAAACTGTTTTTT. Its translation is CASARDRLNEKLFF.

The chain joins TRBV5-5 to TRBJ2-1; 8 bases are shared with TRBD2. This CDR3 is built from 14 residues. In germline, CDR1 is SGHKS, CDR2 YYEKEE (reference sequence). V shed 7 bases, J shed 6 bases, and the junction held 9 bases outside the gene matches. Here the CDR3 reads CASRLLAGPNEQFF. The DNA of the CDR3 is TGTGCCAGCCGCCTGTTAGCGGGACCCAATGAGCAGTTCTTC.

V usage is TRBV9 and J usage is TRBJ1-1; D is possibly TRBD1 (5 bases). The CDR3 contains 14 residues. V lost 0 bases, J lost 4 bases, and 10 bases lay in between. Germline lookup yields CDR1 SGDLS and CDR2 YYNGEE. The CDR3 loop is CASSVGGAVTEAFF. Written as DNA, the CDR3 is TGTGCCAGCAGCGTAGGAGGGGCTGTCACTGAAGCTTTCTTT.

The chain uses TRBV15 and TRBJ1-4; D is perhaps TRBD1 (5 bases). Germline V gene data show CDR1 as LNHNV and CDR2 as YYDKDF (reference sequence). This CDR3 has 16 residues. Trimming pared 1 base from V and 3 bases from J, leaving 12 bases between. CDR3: CATSRGDRHPNEKLFF. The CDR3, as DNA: TGTGCCACCAGCAGAGGGGACCGACACCCTAATGAAAAACTGTTTTTT.

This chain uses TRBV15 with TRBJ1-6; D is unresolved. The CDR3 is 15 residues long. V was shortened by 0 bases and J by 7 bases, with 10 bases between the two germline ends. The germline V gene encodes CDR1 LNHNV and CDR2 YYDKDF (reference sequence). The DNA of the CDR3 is TGTGCCACCAGCAGAGACCTGGCTGGCAATTCACCCCTCCACTTT. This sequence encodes CATSRDLAGNSPLHF. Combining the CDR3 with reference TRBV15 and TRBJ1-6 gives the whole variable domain DAMVIQNPRYQVTQFGKPVTLSCSQTLNHNVMYWYQQKSSQAPKLLFHYYDKDFNNEADTPDNFQSRRPNTSFCFLDIRSPGLGDTAMYLCATSRDLAGNSPLHFGNGTRLTVT.

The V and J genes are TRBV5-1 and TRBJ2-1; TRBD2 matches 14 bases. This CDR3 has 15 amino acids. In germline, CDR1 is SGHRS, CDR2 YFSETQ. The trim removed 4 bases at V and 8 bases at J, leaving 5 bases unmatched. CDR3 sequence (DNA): TGCGCCAGCAGCACCGGGACTAGCGGGAGTGATGAGCAGTTCTTC. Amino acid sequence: CASSTGTSGSDEQFF.